This TCR beta chain appears in the sequencing data of a study of blood T cell repertoires in COVID-19. V was clipped by 3 bases and J by 0 bases, with 17 bases between them. In germline, CDR1 is SGHDN, CDR2 FVKESK. The CDR3 is made up of 17 amino acids. Profiled with immunoSEQ multiplex PCR; TCRdb holds only in-frame clones, not every one. The repertoire holds approximately 100,000 clones, with around nine tenths as singletons. The sequence was obtained from a man between 65 and 85 years old with acute or convalescent COVID-19. Material: peripheral blood. The V gene is TRBV14, the J gene TRBJ1-2, with TRBD1 as a possible D gene (5 bases). The CDR3 sequence is CASSQITGRSTNYGYTF. The DNA of the CDR3 is TGTGCCAGCAGCCAGATTACAGGTCGATCAACTAACTATGGCTACACCTTC. Full variable domain (remainder filled in from reference TRBV14 and TRBJ1-2): EAGVTQFPSHSVIEKGQTVTLRCDPISGHDNLYWYRRVMGKEIKFLLHFVKESKQDESGMPNNRFLAERTGGTYSTLKVQPAELEDSGVYFCASSQITGRSTNYGYTFGSGTRLTVV.